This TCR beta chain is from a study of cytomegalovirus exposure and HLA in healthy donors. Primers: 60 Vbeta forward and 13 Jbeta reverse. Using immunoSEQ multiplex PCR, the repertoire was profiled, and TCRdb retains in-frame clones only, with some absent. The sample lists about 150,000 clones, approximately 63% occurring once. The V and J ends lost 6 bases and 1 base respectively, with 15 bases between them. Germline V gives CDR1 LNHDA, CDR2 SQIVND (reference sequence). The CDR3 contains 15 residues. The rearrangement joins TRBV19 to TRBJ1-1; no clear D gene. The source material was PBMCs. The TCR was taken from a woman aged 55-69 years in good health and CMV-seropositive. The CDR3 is CASSKTPPGNTEAFF. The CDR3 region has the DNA TGTGCCAGTAGCAAAACCCCGCCAGGGAACACTGAAGCTTTCTTT.